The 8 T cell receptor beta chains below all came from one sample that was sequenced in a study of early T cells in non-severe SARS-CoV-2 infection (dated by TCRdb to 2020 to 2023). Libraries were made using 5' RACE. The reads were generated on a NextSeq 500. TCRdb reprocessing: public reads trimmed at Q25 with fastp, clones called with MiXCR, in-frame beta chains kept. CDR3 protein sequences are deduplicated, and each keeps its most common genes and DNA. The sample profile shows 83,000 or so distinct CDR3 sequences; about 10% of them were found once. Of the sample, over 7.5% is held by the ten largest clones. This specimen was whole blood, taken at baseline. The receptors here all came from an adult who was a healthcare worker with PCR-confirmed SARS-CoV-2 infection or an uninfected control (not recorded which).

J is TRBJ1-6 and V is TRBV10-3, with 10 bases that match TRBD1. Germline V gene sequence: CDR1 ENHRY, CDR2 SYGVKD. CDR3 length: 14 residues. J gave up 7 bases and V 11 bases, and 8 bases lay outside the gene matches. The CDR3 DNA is TGTGCCTCCCGGGGGACAGGGGACAATTCACCCCTCCACTTT. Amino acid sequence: CASRGTGDNSPLHF.

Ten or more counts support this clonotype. Here the CDR3 DNA reads TGTGCCAGCAGTTATGATGGACGCACAGATACGCAGTATTTT. It is translated as CASSYDGRTDTQYF. V usage is TRBV6-5 and J usage is TRBJ2-3; D not certain. V was cut by 3 bases and J by 1 base, with 8 bases left in between. The CDR3 runs 14 residues. Germline V CDR1 and CDR2: MNHEY, SVGAGI.

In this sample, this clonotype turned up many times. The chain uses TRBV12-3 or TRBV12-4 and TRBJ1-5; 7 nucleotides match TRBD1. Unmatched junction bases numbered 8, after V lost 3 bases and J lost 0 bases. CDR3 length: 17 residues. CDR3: CASSLGGDRYSNQPQHF. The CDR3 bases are TGTGCCAGCAGTTTGGGAGGGGACAGATATAGCAATCAGCCCCAGCATTTT.

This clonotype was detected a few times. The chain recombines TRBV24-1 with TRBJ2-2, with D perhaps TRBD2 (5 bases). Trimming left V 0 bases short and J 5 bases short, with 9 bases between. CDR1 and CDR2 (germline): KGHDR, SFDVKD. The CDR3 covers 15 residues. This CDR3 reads CATSDLGGETGELFF. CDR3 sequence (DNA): TGTGCCACCAGTGATTTGGGAGGCGAGACCGGGGAGCTGTTTTTT.

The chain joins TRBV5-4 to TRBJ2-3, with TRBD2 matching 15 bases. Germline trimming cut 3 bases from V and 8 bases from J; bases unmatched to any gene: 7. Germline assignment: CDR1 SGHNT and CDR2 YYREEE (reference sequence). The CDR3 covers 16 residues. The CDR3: CASSYPGLAGGGTQYF. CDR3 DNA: TGTGCCAGCAGCTATCCGGGACTAGCGGGAGGAGGTACGCAGTATTTT.

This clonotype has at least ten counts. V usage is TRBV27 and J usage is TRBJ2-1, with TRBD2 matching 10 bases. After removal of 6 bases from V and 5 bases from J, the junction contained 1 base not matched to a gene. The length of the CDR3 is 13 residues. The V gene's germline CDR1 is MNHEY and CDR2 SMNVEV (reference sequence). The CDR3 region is CASRGTSDNEQFF. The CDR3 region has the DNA TGTGCCAGCAGGGGGACTAGCGACAATGAGCAGTTCTTC.

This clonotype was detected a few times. The CDR3 is CSARDPGVGWNSPLHF. CDR3 sequence (DNA): TGCAGTGCTAGAGACCCCGGAGTAGGGTGGAATTCACCCCTCCACTTT. V and J are TRBV20-1 and TRBJ1-6; D unresolved. Trimming removed 0 bases at V and 7 bases at J, with 16 bases between. Germline assignment: CDR1 DFQATT and CDR2 SNEGSKA (reference sequence). This CDR3 comprises 16 residues.

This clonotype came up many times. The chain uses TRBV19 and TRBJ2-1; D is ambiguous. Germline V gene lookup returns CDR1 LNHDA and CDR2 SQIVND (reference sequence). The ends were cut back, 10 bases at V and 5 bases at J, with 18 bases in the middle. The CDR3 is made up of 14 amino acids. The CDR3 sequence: CATSTDLSDNEQFF. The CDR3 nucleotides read TGTGCCACCTCGACGGACCTATCGGACAATGAGCAGTTCTTC.